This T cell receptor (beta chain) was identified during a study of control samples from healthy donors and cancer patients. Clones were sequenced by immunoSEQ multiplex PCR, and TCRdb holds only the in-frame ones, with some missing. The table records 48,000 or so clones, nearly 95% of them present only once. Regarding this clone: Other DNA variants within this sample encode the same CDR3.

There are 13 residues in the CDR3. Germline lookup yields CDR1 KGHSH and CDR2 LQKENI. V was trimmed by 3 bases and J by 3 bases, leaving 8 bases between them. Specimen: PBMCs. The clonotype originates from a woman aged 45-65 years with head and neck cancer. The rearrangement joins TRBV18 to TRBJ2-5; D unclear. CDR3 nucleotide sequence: TGTGCCAGCTCACCCGGGTCGGAAGAGACCCAGTACTTC. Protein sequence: CASSPGSEETQYF.